This T cell receptor beta chain was captured in a study of blood T cells in healthy people across ages (dated by TCRdb to about 2015). As for the study more broadly: In model experiments, roughly one uniquely barcoded TCR beta cDNA molecule per two T cells was captured by template switching. To track age-related changes in TCR beta repertoire diversity, the study relied on deep sequencing normalized with unique cDNA molecular identifiers. Donors were grouped into four age groups: young (average approximately 16 years), middle-aged (39), aged (around 66) and long-lived (less than 85). To avoid experimental bias, donors of different ages were spread randomly across the sequencing lanes. Two additional independent replicas of 1 million unique cDNA reads from the same blood draw were analyzed for two donors (one aged 18 to 30 and one aged 80 or older). Study-wide conclusions, independent of this receptor: Since profiling was done on bulk unsorted PBMCs, naive and antigen-experienced compartments could not be conclusively compared. Observed TCR beta diversity per million T cells fell roughly linearly with age, and a significant reduction was already apparent by age around 44. Compared with the aged group, more naive CD4+ T cells, fewer expanded clones and increased TCR diversity were shown by the long-lived group, suggesting age selection. Observed TCR beta diversity correlated strongly with the percentage of naive T cells measured by flow cytometry. Estimates of total diversity based on one million sequenced T cells were regarded as lower bounds and as underestimates. Donor CMV infection status was unknown, potentially confounding age-related changes in expanded clonotypes.

The approximately 41 donors, aged about 6 to 95 years, were systemically healthy Caucasian individuals from Russia. Each donor gave roughly 11 milliliters of peripheral blood, drawn into EDTA-treated Vacutainer tubes. Ficoll-Paque density-gradient centrifugation was used to isolate PBMCs, with at least 6 million per sample. Total RNA, at least 6 micrograms per sample, was extracted from PBMCs with Trizol reagent. For every donor, flow cytometry on a PBMC aliquot measured the percentage of naive CD45RAhigh/CD27high T cells. The library was produced with 5' RACE. The sequencer listed for this sample is Illumina HiSeq 2500. The second PCR ran for roughly 6 to 11 cycles and used a J-beta primer mix along with a sample-barcoded 5' primer. A template-switch 5' adaptor carrying 12 random nucleotides introduced a unique molecular identifier onto each TCR beta cDNA molecule. Each sample yielded at least 2.5 million CDR3-containing paired-end reads. First-strand cDNA was synthesized from all RNA with the Mint cDNA synthesis kit, primed by a TRBC-specific oligonucleotide. Following uracil-DNA glycosylase treatment, a first 18-cycle PCR with universal primers M1SS and BC2_uni_R was performed on all cDNA. The original pipeline was this. For normalization, 1 million high-quality reads, each with a distinct molecular identifier, were randomly selected from each sample. Instead of being binned into consensus sequences, reads with shared molecular identifiers were discarded. MiTCR, run with a Q25 quality threshold and the strictest error-elimination algorithm, handled CDR3 identification, clonotype clustering and error correction. A nonparametric unseen species model with Euler transformation was used to estimate lower-bound total TCR beta diversity. Using fastp trimming at Q25 and MiXCR clonotype assembly, TCRdb reanalyzed the public sequencing data and kept in-frame beta chains. A single entry per CDR3 protein holds the most common genes and DNA from its merged rows. These V and J calls derive from TCRdb rather than the authors' analysis. In all, the sample holds roughly 570,000 distinct CDR3 sequences, and roughly 29% of those were seen once. The top ten hold approximately 17% of the sample.

From the cysteine through the phenylalanine, the CDR3 covers 17 amino acids. Only the CDR3 part of the read is kept: 51 bases, read in frame from the first base. Compared with germline, V lacks 6 bases and J lacks 5 bases; bases without a gene match: 14. The germline V gene provides CDR1 MNHNS and CDR2 SASEGT. Details on this clonotype: This receptor's antigen is unknown. Base-call qualities are not available, and no considerably larger clone is one nucleotide away.

The clonotype comes from a woman in her 70s in good health. The V gene is TRBV6-1 and the J gene is TRBJ2-5; 11 central bases correspond to TRBD2. The sample comprised blood. The CDR3 reads as follows: CASRPLLAGGLWETQYF. The nucleotide sequence reads TGTGCCAGCAGGCCACTTCTAGCGGGGGGCCTTTGGGAGACCCAGTACTTC.